These T cell receptor beta chains were read from a single sample in a study of T cell responses to AZD1222 COVID-19 vaccine. The method was immunoSEQ multiplex PCR; TCRdb's version includes in-frame clones alone and lacks a portion of them. The table records just under 55,000 clones, more than 80% of them present only once. The source material was peripheral blood, sampled on day 0 of AZD1222 vaccination. Receptors were obtained from an adult in good health. Both conserved end residues are part of each CDR3. The D gene is left open where the match is weak. Part of the rows lack a size; the others show once, few, many or a class for expanded clones.

V gene	J gene	clone size	D gene	CDR3 DNA	CDR3 protein
TRBV7-9	TRBJ2-4	-	-	TGTGCCAGCAGCATAATGATGGCAAACCCGGGGAACATTCAGTACTTC	CASSIMMANPGNIQYF
TRBV6-5	TRBJ2-7	-	-	TGTGCCAGCAGTTACTCTCGCCAGGGTCTCTACGAGCAGTACTTC	CASSYSRQGLYEQYF
TRBV18	TRBJ1-1	-	-	TGTGCCAGCTCCCCACCATGGGACACTGAAGCTTTCTTT	CASSPPWDTEAFF
TRBV2	TRBJ1-1	-	-	TGTGCCAGCATACGGATATTGAACACTGAAGCTTTCTTT	CASIRILNTEAFF
TRBV28	TRBJ1-2	-	-	TGTGCCAGCAGCTCCTCGGACGGGAAGGGATCCGTGTATGGCTACACCTTC	CASSSSDGKGSVYGYTF
TRBV18	TRBJ2-3	-	TRBD2	TGTGCCAGCTCACCACCGGGTAGCGGGAGGTACACAGATACGCAGTATTTT	CASSPPGSGRYTDTQYF
TRBV25-1	TRBJ2-7	-	-	TGTGCCAGCAGTGTCGGACTACTCCGAGACGAGCAGTACTTC	CASSVGLLRDEQYF
TRBV12-5	TRBJ2-3	-	TRBD2	TGTGCTAGTGGGGCTAGCGGGACGGATACGCAGTATTTT	CASGASGTDTQYF
TRBV9	TRBJ2-2	-	-	TGTGCCAGCAGCCAGGACAGGGCCTTAGCGGGAGTTCGGTCCGGGGAGCTGTTTTTT	CASSQDRALAGVRSGELFF
TRBV7-8	TRBJ1-1	few	TRBD1	TGTGCCAGCAGCTTATCCCCCGGGACAGGGGTCGAAGCTGAAGCTTTCTTT	CASSLSPGTGVEAEAFF